This T cell receptor (beta chain) was sequenced for a study of CD8 T cells in ankylosing spondylitis. Broader study findings: Roughly 8 highly homologous variants made up a TCR beta motif, and this motif appeared characteristic of ankylosing spondylitis blood.

This CDR3 comprises 11 residues. V was pared by 2 bases and J by 10 bases, with 7 bases between. CDR1 SGDLS and CDR2 YYNGEE come from the germline V gene. TCRdb processed the 5' RACE reads anew with MiXCR; each CDR3 protein has one entry. This sample has around 850 distinct CDR3 sequences, with 2% to 3% found just once. This clonotype is termed medium-sized. Its antigen remains unknown. The chain combines TRBV9 with TRBJ2-1; D is possibly TRBD2 (5 bases). Sequenced sample: blood, either unsorted or a sorted T cell fraction (not recorded which). This receptor was identified in a male donor with ankylosing spondylitis or in good health (not recorded which). CDR3 nucleotides: TGTGCCAGCAGCGTGGCTAGCGAGCAGTTCTTC. This codes for CASSVASEQFF.